Below are 20 T cell receptor beta chains sequenced from a single sample in a study of blood T cell repertoires in COVID-19. Profiled with immunoSEQ multiplex PCR; TCRdb holds only in-frame clones, not every one. The table shows 350,000 or so clones, with more than 70% occurring only once. The sample taken for sequencing was peripheral blood. The receptor source for this set is a woman between 25 and 40 years old with COVID-19, enrolled during active disease.

CDR3 amino acids: CASSLALGAPEPYF. The CDR3 DNA sequence: TGTGCCAGCAGCTTAGCGCTTGGGGCCCCCGAGCCGTATTTT. This rearrangement joins TRBV7-2 to TRBJ2-3; D possibly corresponds to TRBD1 (5 bases). From germline, CDR1 is SGHTA and CDR2 FQGNSA. The CDR3 covers 14 residues. V shed 0 bases and J shed 14 bases, with 18 bases lying between them.

The chain combines TRBV7-2 with TRBJ2-5, with D perhaps matching TRBD2 (6 bases). CDR1 is SGHTA, CDR2 FQGNSA, per germline. This CDR3 is 12 amino acids long. V lost 2 bases and J lost 13, with 14 bases in between. The CDR3 DNA reads as TGTGCCAGCAGCTTATTCGCGGGGTCCTTGTACTTC. It encodes CASSLFAGSLYF.

This clone came up a few times. The gene calls are TRBV6-4 and TRBJ1-6, with TRBD1 as a possible D gene (5 bases). The V gene's germline CDR1 is MRHNA and CDR2 SNTAGT. V lost 3 bases and J 7 bases, leaving 13 bases between the germline ends. The CDR3 has 15 residues. CDR3 sequence: CASSEGQEGNSPLHF. CDR3 DNA sequence: TGTGCCAGCAGTGAAGGGCAGGAGGGGAATTCACCCCTCCACTTT.

The gene calls are TRBV19 and TRBJ2-2; TRBD2 matches at 9 bases. Trimming at V came to 5 bases and at J to 4 bases, leaving 11 bases not matched to a gene. Germline V gene lookup returns CDR1 LNHDA and CDR2 SQIVND (reference sequence). CDR3 length: 17 residues. In DNA form, the CDR3 reads TGTGCCAGTAGTCCACAACTAGCGGGTTGGGGCACCGGGGAGCTGTTTTTT. It is translated as CASSPQLAGWGTGELFF.

The chain is built from TRBV2 and TRBJ2-3, with D tentatively TRBD2 (6 bases). The CDR3 sequence is 15 residues long. Trimming took 10 bases from V and 6 from J, leaving 23 bases between them. The germline CDR1 and CDR2 sequences are SNHLY and FYNNEI. CDR3 in amino acids: CAINPEGVIFDTQYF. DNA for the CDR3: TGTGCCATCAACCCGGAGGGTGTTATATTCGATACGCAGTATTTT.

This chain uses TRBV6-2 or TRBV6-3 with TRBJ2-5, with D possibly matching TRBD2 (5 bases). V was shortened by 0 bases and J by 1 base, with 6 bases between the two germline ends. The CDR3 length is 14 residues. The germline CDR1 and CDR2 sequences are MNHEY and SVGEGT. CDR3 DNA sequence: TGTGCCAGCAGTTACTCAACTAGCCAAGAGACCCAGTACTTC. Encoded protein: CASSYSTSQETQYF.

The chain joins TRBV7-9 to TRBJ1-2; weak D call: TRBD1 (6 bases). The CDR3 covers 16 residues. V dropped 5 bases and J dropped 4 bases, with 20 bases sitting between them. The germline gives CDR1 SEHNR, CDR2 FQNEAQ (reference sequence). The CDR3 region is CASSPHLQGYVYGYTF. The CDR3 nucleotides are TGTGCCAGCAGCCCCCACCTCCAGGGGTACGTCTATGGCTACACCTTC.

This clone was found once. The V call is TRBV27, the J call TRBJ1-6; the D gene is possibly TRBD1 (5 bases). The CDR3 has 15 amino acids. Germline CDR1 and CDR2: MNHEY and SMNVEV (reference sequence). The V gene lost 6 bases and the J gene lost 5 bases, with 14 bases spanning the gap. In DNA form, the CDR3 reads TGTGCCAGCAGATTAGCGGGGGGGGATAATTCACCCCTCCACTTT. This codes for CASRLAGGDNSPLHF.

The chain joins TRBV7-2 to TRBJ2-1; 10 bases match TRBD2. CDR1 is SGHTA and CDR2 is FQGNSA in the germline V gene. This CDR3 region has 15 residues. With 5 bases clipped from V and 3 bases from J, the junction kept 4 bases outside the gene matches. Here the CDR3 DNA reads TGTGCCAGCAGCATAACTAGCGGGGTCTACAATGAGCAGTTCTTC. Translation: CASSITSGVYNEQFF.

The rearrangement joins TRBV6-2 or TRBV6-3 to TRBJ1-5, with D possibly being TRBD1 (5 bases). The germline V and J ends were trimmed by 5 bases and 7 bases, with 15 bases remaining between them. The V gene's germline CDR1 is MNHEY and CDR2 SVGEGT. The CDR3 is made up of 14 amino acids. In nucleotides, the CDR3 is TGTGCCAGCAGTCCCTCCTGGGGGGTCCAGCCCCAGCATTTT. Translating gives CASSPSWGVQPQHF.

The rearrangement links TRBV27 to TRBJ1-5; D is perhaps TRBD1 (6 bases). The germline V gene encodes CDR1 MNHEY and CDR2 SMNVEV (reference sequence). V dropped 1 base and J dropped 1 base, with 11 bases sitting between them. The CDR3 is 16 residues long. CDR3 DNA: TGTGCCAGCAGTTTATTTTGGACAGAAAGCAATCAGCCCCAGCATTTT. The encoded protein is CASSLFWTESNQPQHF.

Remarks on this clone: This specimen includes other DNA sequences encoding the same CDR3. V gene TRBV7-9 combines with J gene TRBJ2-5; 11 positions match TRBD1. From germline, CDR1 is SEHNR and CDR2 FQNEAQ (reference sequence). V gave up 5 bases and J gave up 5 bases; unmatched junction bases: 4. This CDR3 is built from 14 residues. This CDR3 is CASSPGQGAETQYF. The CDR3 nucleotides read TGTGCCAGCAGCCCCGGACAGGGGGCCGAGACCCAGTACTTC.

The chain employs TRBV25-1 and TRBJ2-2; 8 nucleotides match TRBD1. From germline, CDR1 is MGHDK and CDR2 SYGVNS. The V gene end was trimmed by 3 bases and the J gene end by 7 bases; junction bases not matched to a gene: 7. This CDR3 contains 15 residues. In DNA form, the CDR3 reads TGTGCCAGCAGTGAGGACAGGGTATGGCACGGGGAGCTGTTTTTT. This codes for CASSEDRVWHGELFF. The whole variable domain, remainder taken from reference TRBV25-1 and TRBJ2-2, is EADIYQTPRYLVIGTGKKITLECSQTMGHDKMYWYQQDPGMELHLIHYSYGVNSTEKGDLSSESTVSRIRTEHFPLTLESARPSHTSQYLCASSEDRVWHGELFFGEGSRLTVL.

The chain's CDR3 is CASSPTQYF. The CDR3 bases are TGTGCCAGCAGTCCTACCCAGTACTTC. The J gene is TRBJ2-5, the V gene TRBV2; no clear D. V was clipped by 5 bases and J by 8 bases, with 3 bases between them. Germline values: CDR1 SNHLY, CDR2 FYNNEI. The CDR3 is made up of 9 amino acids.

The chain recombines TRBV5-1 with TRBJ2-5, with D unresolved. The V end lost 4 bases, the J end lost 4 bases, and 11 bases lay between the germline ends. The CDR3 contains 13 residues. Germline assignment: CDR1 SGHRS and CDR2 YFSETQ. CDR3 sequence (DNA): TGCGCCAGCAGCGGTCGAGATGGAGAGACCCAGTACTTC. It specifies CASSGRDGETQYF.

This chain uses TRBV5-6 with TRBJ2-7, with TRBD2 matching over 10 bases. Trimming took 4 bases from V and 1 from J; bases not matched to a gene: 8. Germline V gene sequence: CDR1 SGHDT, CDR2 YYEEEE. This CDR3 has 16 amino acids. The CDR3 reads CASSGLAGDLSYEQYF. The CDR3 DNA reads as TGTGCCAGCAGCGGGCTAGCGGGGGACCTTTCCTACGAGCAGTACTTC. Filled out from reference TRBV5-6 and TRBJ2-7, the complete variable domain reads DAGVTQSPTHLIKTRGQQVTLRCSPKSGHDTVSWYQQALGQGPQFIFQYYEEEERQRGNFPDRFSGHQFPNYSSELNVNALLLGDSALYLCASSGLAGDLSYEQYFGPGTRLTVT.

The chain joins TRBV7-9 to TRBJ1-2, with 8 bases lining up with TRBD1. The germline V gene has CDR1 SEHNR and CDR2 FQNEAQ (reference sequence). V trimming: 0 bases; J trimming: 8 bases; junction bases outside the gene matches: 8. The CDR3 has 15 amino acids. For the CDR3, the DNA is TGTGCCAGCAGCTTAGCCTTGGACAGGGTTGGAGGCTACACCTTC. Its translation is CASSLALDRVGGYTF.

This chain joins TRBV19 and TRBJ2-5; 10 bases line up with TRBD1. Germline lookup yields CDR1 LNHDA and CDR2 SQIVND (reference sequence). This CDR3 is built from 13 residues. Unmatched junction bases numbered 0, after V lost 4 bases and J lost 4 bases. CDR3 nucleotide sequence: TGTGCCAGTAGTAGGGACAGGGGAGAGACCCAGTACTTC. Protein sequence: CASSRDRGETQYF.

The rearrangement uses TRBV7-2 and TRBJ1-5, with TRBD1 matching 7 bases. The V and J ends lost 5 bases and 3 bases, in that order; junction bases with no gene match: 7. Germline V gene lookup returns CDR1 SGHTA and CDR2 FQGNSA. The CDR3 totals 15 residues. CDR3 sequence: CASSLETGANQPQHF. The DNA of the CDR3 is TGTGCCAGCAGCCTAGAAACAGGGGCCAATCAGCCCCAGCATTTT.

This chain uses TRBV5-5 with TRBJ1-2; perhaps TRBD1 as D (5 bases). The CDR3 loop spans 16 amino acids. V gave up 3 bases and J gave up 0 bases, with 15 bases separating them. Germline V gene sequence: CDR1 SGHKS, CDR2 YYEKEE (reference sequence). CDR3 in DNA: TGTGCCAGCAGCTCGATCGGGGGAGTAGCTAACTATGGCTACACCTTC. Encoded protein: CASSSIGGVANYGYTF.